Listed below are T cell receptor beta chains from one sample, sequenced in a study of blood T cell repertoires in COVID-19. TCRdb's table, derived via immunoSEQ multiplex PCR, lists solely in-frame clones and lacks some. The table shows about 200,000 clones, with under 90% occurring only once. The sample taken for sequencing was PBMCs or T cells enriched from blood (not recorded which). Receptors were obtained from a woman between 50 and 59 years old who had been exposed to COVID-19. CDR3s include the opening cysteine and the closing phenylalanine or tryptophan. The D gene is left open where the match is weak. Clone size, where shown, is once, few, many, or a class for clones that have expanded.

-	TRBV28	12	TRBD2	TRBJ2-1	TGTGCCAGCATAGCGGGAATCGGTGAGCAGTTCTTC	CASIAGIGEQFF
-	TRBV5-4	15	TRBD1	TRBJ1-2	TGTGCCAGCAGCCCGAGGGGACAGGGTGGCTATGGCTACACCTTC	CASSPRGQGGYGYTF
-	TRBV2	16	TRBD1	TRBJ1-2	TGTGCCAGCAGTGAAATAGGACAGGCCCTCGGCTATGGCTACACCTTC	CASSEIGQALGYGYTF
few	TRBV7-6	15	-	TRBJ2-2	TGTGCCAGCAGCTCGACCGGGACTCTGTCCGGGGAGCTGTTTTTT	CASSSTGTLSGELFF
-	TRBV7-2	17	TRBD1	TRBJ2-2	TGTGCCAGCAGCCCACCTAGGGGCACACCAGGGGGAGGGGAGCTGTTTTTT	CASSPPRGTPGGGELFF
-	TRBV6-5	13	-	TRBJ2-7	TGTGCCAGCAACCACAGGGATAGGTACGAGCAGTACTTC	CASNHRDRYEQYF
once	TRBV7-9	13	TRBD2	TRBJ2-7	TGTGCCAGCAGCTCCGGGACTAGCGACGAGCAGTACTTC	CASSSGTSDEQYF
-	TRBV9	13	-	TRBJ2-1	TGTGCCAGCAGCGTAGCGTCGTCGAATGAGCAGTTCTTC	CASSVASSNEQFF
-	TRBV3-1/TRBV3-2	15	-	TRBJ1-1	TGTGCCAGCAGCCAAAGGCCGGGACACCCCTCAAAAGCTTTCTTT	CASSQRPGHPSKAFF
-	TRBV28	11	-	TRBJ1-2	TGTGCCAGCGGGAGAAACTATGGCTACACCTTC	CASGRNYGYTF
-	TRBV28	15	TRBD1	TRBJ1-1	TGTGCCAGCCTGGGGGCGGGGACAGGGAACACTGAAGCTTTCTTT	CASLGAGTGNTEAFF
-	TRBV4-3	15	TRBD1	TRBJ1-2	TGCGCCAGCAGCCAAGATCACAGGACAGGGGATGGCTACACCTTC	CASSQDHRTGDGYTF
few	TRBV7-2	13	-	TRBJ1-2	TGTGCCAGCAGCTTAGAGGTCCGGGGTGGCTACACCTTC	CASSLEVRGGYTF
-	TRBV28	16	TRBD2	TRBJ2-5	TGTGCCAGCAGCCCCCTGAAGGGAAGCGGGGGTAGGACCCAGTACTTC	CASSPLKGSGGRTQYF